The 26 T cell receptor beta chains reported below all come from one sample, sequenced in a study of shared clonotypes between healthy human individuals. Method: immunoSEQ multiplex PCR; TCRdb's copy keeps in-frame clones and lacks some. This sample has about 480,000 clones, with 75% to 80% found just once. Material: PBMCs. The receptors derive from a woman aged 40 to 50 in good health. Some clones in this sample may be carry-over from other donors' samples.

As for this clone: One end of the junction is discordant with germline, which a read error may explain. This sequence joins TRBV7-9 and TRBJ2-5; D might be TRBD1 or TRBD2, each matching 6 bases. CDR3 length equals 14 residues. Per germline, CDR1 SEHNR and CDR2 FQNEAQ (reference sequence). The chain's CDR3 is CASTLRGGLGAQYF. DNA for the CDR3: TGTGCCAGCACCTTACGTGGGGGGCTGGGGGCCCAGTACTTC. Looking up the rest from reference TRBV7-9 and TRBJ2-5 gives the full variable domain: DTGVSQNPRHKITKRGQNVTFRCDPISEHNRLYWYRQTLGQGPEFLTYFQNEAQLEKSRLLSDRFSAERPKGSFSTLEIQRTEQGDSAMYLCASTLRGGLGAQYFGPGTRLLVL.

The CDR3 region is CASRQGDNGYTF. Written as DNA, the CDR3 is TGCGCCAGCCGACAGGGAGATAATGGCTACACCTTC. The rearrangement links TRBV5-1 to TRBJ1-2, with TRBD1 matching 7 bases. V lost 7 bases to trimming and J lost 6 bases; unmatched junction nucleotides: 6. The CDR3 is 12 residues long. Germline CDR1 and CDR2: SGHRS and YFSETQ.

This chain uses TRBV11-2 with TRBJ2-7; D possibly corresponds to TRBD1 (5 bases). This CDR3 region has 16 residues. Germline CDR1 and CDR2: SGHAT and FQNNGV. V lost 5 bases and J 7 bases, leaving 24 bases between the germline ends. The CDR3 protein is CASSPRLGLTFGEQYF. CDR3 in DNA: TGTGCCAGCAGCCCTAGGTTGGGGCTAACCTTTGGTGAGCAGTACTTC. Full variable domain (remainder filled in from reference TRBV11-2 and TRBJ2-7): EAGVAQSPRYKIIEKRQSVAFWCNPISGHATLYWYQQILGQGPKLLIQFQNNGVVDDSQLPKDRFSAERLKGVDSTLKIQPAKLEDSAVYLCASSPRLGLTFGEQYFGPGTRLTVT.

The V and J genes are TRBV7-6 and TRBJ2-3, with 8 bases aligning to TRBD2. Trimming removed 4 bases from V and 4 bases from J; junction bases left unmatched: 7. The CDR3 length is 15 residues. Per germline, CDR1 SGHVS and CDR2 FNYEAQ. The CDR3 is CASSSLAGPPDTQYF. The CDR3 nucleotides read TGTGCCAGCAGCTCCCTAGCGGGTCCCCCAGATACGCAGTATTTT.

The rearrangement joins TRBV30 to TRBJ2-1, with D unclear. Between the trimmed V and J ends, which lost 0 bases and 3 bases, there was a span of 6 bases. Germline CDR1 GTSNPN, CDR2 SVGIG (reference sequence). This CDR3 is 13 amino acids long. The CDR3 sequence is CAWSVKLYNEQFF. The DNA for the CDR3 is TGTGCCTGGAGTGTGAAACTCTACAATGAGCAGTTCTTC.

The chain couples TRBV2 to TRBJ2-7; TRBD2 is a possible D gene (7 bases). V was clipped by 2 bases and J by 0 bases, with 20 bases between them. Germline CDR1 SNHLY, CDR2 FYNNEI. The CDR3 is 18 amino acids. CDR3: CASSERGGFWISSYEQYF. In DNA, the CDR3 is TGTGCCAGCAGTGAAAGGGGGGGCTTCTGGATTAGCTCCTACGAGCAGTACTTC.

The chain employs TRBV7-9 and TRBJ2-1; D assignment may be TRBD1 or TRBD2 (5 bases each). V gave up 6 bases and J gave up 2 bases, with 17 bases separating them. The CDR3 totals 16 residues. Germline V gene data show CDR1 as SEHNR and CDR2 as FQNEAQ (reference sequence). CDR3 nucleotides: TGTGCCAGCAGTTCCACCAAGGGACGGACCTACAATGAGCAGTTCTTC. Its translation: CASSSTKGRTYNEQFF.

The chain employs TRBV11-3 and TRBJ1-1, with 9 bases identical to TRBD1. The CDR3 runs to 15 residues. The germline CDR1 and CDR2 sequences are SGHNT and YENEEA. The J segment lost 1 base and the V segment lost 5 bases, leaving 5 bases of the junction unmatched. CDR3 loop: CASSPPGQGNTEAFF. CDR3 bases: TGTGCCAGCAGCCCACCGGGACAGGGGAACACTGAAGCTTTCTTT.

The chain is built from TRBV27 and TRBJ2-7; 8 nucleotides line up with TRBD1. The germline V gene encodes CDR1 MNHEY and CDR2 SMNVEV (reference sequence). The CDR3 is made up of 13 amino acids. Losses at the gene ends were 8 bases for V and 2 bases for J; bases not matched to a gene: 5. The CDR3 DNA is TGTGCCAGCTTAAAACAGGGGGCCTACGAGCAGTACTTC. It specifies CASLKQGAYEQYF.

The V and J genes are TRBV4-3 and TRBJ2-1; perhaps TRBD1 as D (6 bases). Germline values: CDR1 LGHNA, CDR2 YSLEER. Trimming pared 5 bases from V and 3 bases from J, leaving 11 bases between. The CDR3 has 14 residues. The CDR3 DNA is TGCGCCAGCAGCTCTGTGACAGGCTACAATGAGCAGTTCTTC. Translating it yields CASSSVTGYNEQFF.

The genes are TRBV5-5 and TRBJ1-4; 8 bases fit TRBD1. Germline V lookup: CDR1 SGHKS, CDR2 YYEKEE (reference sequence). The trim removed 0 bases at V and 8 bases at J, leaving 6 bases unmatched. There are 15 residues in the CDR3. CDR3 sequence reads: CASSLDPGGDEKLFF. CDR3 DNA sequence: TGTGCCAGCAGCTTGGATCCAGGGGGCGACGAAAAACTGTTTTTT.

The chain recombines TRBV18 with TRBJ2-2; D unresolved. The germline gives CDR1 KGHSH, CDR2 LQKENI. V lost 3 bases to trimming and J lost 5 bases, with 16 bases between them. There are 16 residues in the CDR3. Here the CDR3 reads CASSPELTGGTGELFF. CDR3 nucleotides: TGTGCCAGCTCACCTGAGCTGACCGGTGGGACCGGGGAGCTGTTTTTT.

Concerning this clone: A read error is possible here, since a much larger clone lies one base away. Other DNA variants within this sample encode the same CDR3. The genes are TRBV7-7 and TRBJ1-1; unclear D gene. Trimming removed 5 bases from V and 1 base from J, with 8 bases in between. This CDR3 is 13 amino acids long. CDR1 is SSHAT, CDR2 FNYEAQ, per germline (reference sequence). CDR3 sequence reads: CASSPGPNTEAFF. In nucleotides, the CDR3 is TGTGCCAGCAGCCCCGGACCGAACACTGAAGCTTTCTTT.

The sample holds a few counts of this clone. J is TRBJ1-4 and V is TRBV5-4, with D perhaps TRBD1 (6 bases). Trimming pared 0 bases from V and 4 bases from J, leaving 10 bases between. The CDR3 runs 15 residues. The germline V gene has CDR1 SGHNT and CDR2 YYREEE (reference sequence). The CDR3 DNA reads TGTGCCAGCAGCTTGGAGAGGGGGAATAATGAAAAACTGTTTTTT. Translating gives CASSLERGNNEKLFF.

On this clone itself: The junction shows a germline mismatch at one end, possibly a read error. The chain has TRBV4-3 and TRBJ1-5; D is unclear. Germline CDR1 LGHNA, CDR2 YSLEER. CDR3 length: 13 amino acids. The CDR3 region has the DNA TGCGCCAGCAGCCAAGAGAGAACAGCCCCCCGGCATTTT. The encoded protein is CASSQERTAPRHF.

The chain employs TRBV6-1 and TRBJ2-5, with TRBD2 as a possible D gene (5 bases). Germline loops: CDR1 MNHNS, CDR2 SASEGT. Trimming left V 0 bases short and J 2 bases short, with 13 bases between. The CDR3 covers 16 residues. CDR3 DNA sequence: TGTGCCAGCAGTGAAGCCGGATGGTCGGGACAAGAGACCCAGTACTTC. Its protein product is CASSEAGWSGQETQYF.

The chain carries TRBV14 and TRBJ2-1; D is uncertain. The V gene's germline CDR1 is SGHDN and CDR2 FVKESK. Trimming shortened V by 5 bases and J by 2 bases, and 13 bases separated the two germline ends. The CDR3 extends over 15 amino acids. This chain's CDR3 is CASSYRLQAYNEQFF. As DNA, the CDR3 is TGTGCCAGCAGCTACCGACTCCAGGCCTACAATGAGCAGTTCTTC.

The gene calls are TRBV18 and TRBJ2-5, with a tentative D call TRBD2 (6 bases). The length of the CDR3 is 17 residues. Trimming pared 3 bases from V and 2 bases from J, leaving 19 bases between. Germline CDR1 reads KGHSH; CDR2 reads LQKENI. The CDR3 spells CASSPEGVSTLQETQYF. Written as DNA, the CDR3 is TGTGCCAGCTCACCGGAGGGAGTCTCCACCCTTCAAGAGACCCAGTACTTC. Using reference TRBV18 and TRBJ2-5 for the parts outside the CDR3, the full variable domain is NAGVMQNPRHLVRRRGQEARLRCSPMKGHSHVYWYRQLPEEGLKFMVYLQKENIIDESGMPKERFSAEFPKEGPSILRIQQVVRGDSAAYFCASSPEGVSTLQETQYFGPGTRLLVL.

CDR3: CASSRPGFGPRGYTF. CDR3 sequence (DNA): TGTGCCAGCAGCAGACCAGGGTTTGGGCCGCGGGGCTACACCTTC. The chain couples TRBV5-6 to TRBJ1-2; D might be TRBD1 (5 bases). Germline V gene lookup returns CDR1 SGHDT and CDR2 YYEEEE. V gave up 4 bases and J gave up 8 bases, with 21 bases separating them. The CDR3 loop spans 15 amino acids.

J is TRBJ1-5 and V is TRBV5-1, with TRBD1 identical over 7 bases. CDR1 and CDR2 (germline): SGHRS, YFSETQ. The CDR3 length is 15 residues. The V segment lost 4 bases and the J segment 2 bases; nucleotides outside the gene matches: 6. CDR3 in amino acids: CASSATGSGNQPQHF. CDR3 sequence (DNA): TGCGCCAGCAGCGCGACAGGGTCGGGCAATCAGCCCCAGCATTTT.

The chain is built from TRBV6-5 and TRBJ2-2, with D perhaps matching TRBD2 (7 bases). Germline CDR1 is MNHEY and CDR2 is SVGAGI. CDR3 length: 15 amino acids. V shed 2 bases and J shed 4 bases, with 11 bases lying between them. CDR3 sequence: CASSYRGEGTGELFF. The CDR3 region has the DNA TGTGCCAGCAGTTACAGGGGGGAGGGCACCGGGGAGCTGTTTTTT.

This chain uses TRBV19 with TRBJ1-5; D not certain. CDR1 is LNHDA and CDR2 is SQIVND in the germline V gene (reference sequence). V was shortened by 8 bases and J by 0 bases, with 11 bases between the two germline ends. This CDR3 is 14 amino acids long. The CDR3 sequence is CASAQRDSNQPQHF. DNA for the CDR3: TGTGCCAGTGCTCAGAGAGATAGCAATCAGCCCCAGCATTTT.

The CDR3 loop is CSVAGLAATDTQYF. The CDR3 bases are TGCAGCGTGGCAGGACTAGCGGCCACAGATACGCAGTATTTT. The V and J genes are TRBV29-1 and TRBJ2-3; 10 bases line up with TRBD2. CDR1 is SQVTM, CDR2 ANQGSEA, per germline. V gave up 6 bases and J gave up 2 bases; unmatched junction bases: 5. This CDR3 is built from 14 residues.

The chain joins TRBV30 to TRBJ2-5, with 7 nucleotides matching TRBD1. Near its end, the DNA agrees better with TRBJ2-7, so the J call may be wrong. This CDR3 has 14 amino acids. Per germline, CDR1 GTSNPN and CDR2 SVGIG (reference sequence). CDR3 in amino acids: CAWSGTGDSYEQYF. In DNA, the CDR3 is TGTGCCTGGAGTGGGACAGGTGACTCCTACGAGCAGTACTTC.

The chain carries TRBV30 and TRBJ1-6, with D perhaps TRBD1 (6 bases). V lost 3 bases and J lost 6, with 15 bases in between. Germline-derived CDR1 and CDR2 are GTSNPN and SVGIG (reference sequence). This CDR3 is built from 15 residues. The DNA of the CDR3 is TGTGCCTGGAGAAGAGTCACAGGGAGTAATTCACCCCTCCACTTT. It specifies CAWRRVTGSNSPLHF.

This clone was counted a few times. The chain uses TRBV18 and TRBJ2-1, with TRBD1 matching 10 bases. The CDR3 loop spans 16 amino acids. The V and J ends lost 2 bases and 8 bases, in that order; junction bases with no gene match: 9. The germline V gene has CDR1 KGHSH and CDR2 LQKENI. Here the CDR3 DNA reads TGTGCCAGCTCACCAAAACAATTGGGACAGGGGCATGAGCAGTTCTTC. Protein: CASSPKQLGQGHEQFF.